These T cell receptor beta chains were read from a single sample in a study of regulatory T cells in long-lasting Graves disease. MiXCR was run by TCRdb on the multiplex PCR reads, yielding one entry per CDR3 protein. The sample comprises about 450,000 distinct CDR3 sequences, approximately 14% of which are singletons, and approximately 15% rests with the top ten. This sample was shared with a second study, whose subject was T cells in Graves' hyperthyroidism and ophthalmopathy.

This material consisted of peripheral blood mononuclear cells (PBMCs), taken at new diagnosis, from a patient treated with antithyroid drugs. These receptors were obtained from a woman in her 50s with Graves disease. The CDR3 runs from the conserved cysteine through the conserved F or W. Each record gives: CDR3 protein, CDR3 DNA, clone size, V gene, D gene, J gene. The D gene is left open where the match is weak. Only part of the rows carry a size: once, few, many, or a class if the clone is expanded.

CSARDGGRARNEQFF TGCAGTGCTAGAGATGGCGGGAGGGCCAGAAATGAGCAGTTCTTC many TRBV20-1 TRBD2 TRBJ2-1
CAIRPTGGDYGYTF TGTGCCATCAGACCGACAGGGGGCGACTATGGCTACACCTTC few TRBV10-3 TRBD1 TRBJ1-2
CASSLGGGKNIQYF TGTGCCAGCAGCTTAGGGGGGGGGAAAAACATTCAGTACTTC - TRBV7-9 TRBD2 TRBJ2-4
CASSRTASGRENTGELFF TGCGCCAGCAGCCGAACCGCTAGCGGGAGGGAGAACACCGGGGAGCTGTTTTTT - TRBV5-1 TRBD2 TRBJ2-2
CASSLALRPEANEQFF TGTGCCAGCAGTTTAGCTCTTCGGCCAGAGGCCAATGAGCAGTTCTTC many TRBV12-3/TRBV12-4 - TRBJ2-1
CASRLADNEQFF TGTGCCAGCAGGCTAGCGGACAATGAGCAGTTCTTC few TRBV2 TRBD2 TRBJ2-1
CASKGQGGNEQFF TGTGCCAGCAAGGGACAGGGAGGTAATGAGCAGTTCTTC many TRBV2 TRBD1 TRBJ2-1
CASSPRDLTDTQYF TGTGCCAGCAGCCCCCGAGACCTCACAGATACGCAGTATTTT many TRBV14 - TRBJ2-3
CSVRSAGEAETQYF TGCAGCGTTCGGTCGGCGGGAGAGGCAGAGACCCAGTACTTC many TRBV29-1 TRBD2 TRBJ2-5
CAISNRDRQETQYF TGTGCCATCTCTAATCGGGACCGCCAAGAGACCCAGTACTTC many TRBV6-1 - TRBJ2-5
CASSLLVDRPSRNGYTF TGTGCCAGCAGCCTATTGGTTGACAGGCCCTCGAGGAATGGCTACACCTTC - TRBV5-5 - TRBJ1-2
CASSLSAGNIQYF TGTGCCAGCAGCTTATCCGCGGGGAACATTCAGTACTTC many TRBV11-2 - TRBJ2-4
CPPAGGHTDTQYF TGTCCCCCGGCGGGGGGACACACAGATACGCAGTATTTT - TRBV12-5 TRBD2 TRBJ2-3
CASSSPTSGSTDTQYF TGTGCCAGCAGTTCCCCGACTAGCGGGAGCACAGATACGCAGTATTTT many TRBV28 TRBD2 TRBJ2-3
CASSLIPPNYNEQFF TGTGCCAGCAGTTTAATCCCCCCCAACTACAATGAGCAGTTCTTC many TRBV28 - TRBJ2-1
CSAPGLADYYEQYF TGCAGTGCACCCGGACTAGCGGACTACTACGAGCAGTACTTC many TRBV20-1 TRBD2 TRBJ2-7
CASMPMGSGETQYF TGTGCCAGCATGCCCATGGGTAGCGGAGAGACCCAGTACTTC many TRBV2 - TRBJ2-5
CASRKSGSGEAFF TGTGCCAGCAGGAAGAGTGGATCGGGAGAAGCTTTCTTT few TRBV5-4 - TRBJ1-1
CASSSFRGNTEAFF TGTGCCAGCAGCTCTTTCAGGGGGAACACTGAAGCTTTCTTT few TRBV7-9 - TRBJ1-1
CASRAGPSSYNEQFF TGTGCCAGCAGGGCGGGGCCCAGCTCCTACAATGAGCAGTTCTTC few TRBV6-1 - TRBJ2-1
CASSYPFAGGQETQYF TGTGCCAGCAGTTACCCTTTCGCGGGAGGTCAAGAGACCCAGTACTTC many TRBV6-5 TRBD2 TRBJ2-5
CAWTSGRASGETQYF TGTGCCTGGACTAGCGGGAGGGCCTCAGGGGAGACCCAGTACTTC - TRBV30 TRBD2 TRBJ2-5
CATNWGDMRSEQYF TGTGCGACAAATTGGGGGGATATGAGGTCCGAGCAGTACTTC many TRBV28 - TRBJ2-7
CASSFGGTDTQYF TGTGCCAGCAGCTTTGGGGGGACAGATACGCAGTATTTT many TRBV12-3/TRBV12-4 - TRBJ2-3
CASSLGDSTYEQYF TGTGCCAGCAGTTTGGGGGACTCTACCTACGAGCAGTACTTC - TRBV6-2/TRBV6-3 - TRBJ2-7
CASSYYTGEPQETQYF TGTGCCAGCAGTTACTATACAGGGGAGCCCCAAGAGACCCAGTACTTC few TRBV6-5 TRBD1 TRBJ2-5
CASSASGDEQYF TGCGCCAGCAGCGCGTCAGGGGACGAGCAGTACTTC many TRBV5-1 - TRBJ2-7
CASRLREEKLFF TGTGCCAGCAGGTTAAGGGAGGAAAAACTGTTTTTT many TRBV6-1 - TRBJ1-4
CASSVDWASETQYF TGTGCCAGCAGCGTAGATTGGGCTAGTGAGACCCAGTACTTC few TRBV9 - TRBJ2-5